One sample yielded the 14 T cell receptor beta chains listed below, sequenced in a study of CXCR3-negative and CXCR3-positive naive CD8 T cells. 5' RACE that incorporated UMI labels was used to prepare the TRB cDNA libraries. TCRdb re-called the 5' RACE reads and shows each CDR3 protein once, DNA omitted. The sample's table shows about 130,000 distinct CDR3 sequences. Sequenced sample: naive CXCR3- CD8+ T cells from blood. Subset meaning: CD45RO-CCR7+CD27+CD95- naive CD8+ T cells lacking CXCR3 (TNR3-). The receptor source for this set is a human donor in good health. Some clones in this sample may be carry-over from other donors' samples.

The gene calls are TRBV15 and TRBJ2-4; the TCRdb D gene call, TRBD2, has no DNA to confirm it. Per germline, CDR1 LNHNV and CDR2 YYDKDF (reference sequence). CDR3 length: 18 amino acids. CDR3 protein: CATSRDVRVGSPKNIQYF.

This chain uses TRBV20-1 with TRBJ1-6; TCRdb's D gene call, TRBD1, goes unchecked for lack of DNA. There are 14 residues in the CDR3. CDR1 and CDR2 (germline): DFQATT, SNEGSKA (reference sequence). The CDR3 protein is CSARDGGLNSPLHF.

This sequence joins TRBV6-5 and TRBJ1-2; TCRdb indicates TRBD1, and absent DNA this call remains unverified. From germline, CDR1 is MNHEY and CDR2 SVGAGI. The CDR3 is made up of 14 amino acids. The CDR3 loop is CASASGAGWSGYTF.

The V gene is TRBV20-1, the J gene TRBJ1-4; TCRdb proposes TRBD1, but this gene call is untestable without DNA. From germline, CDR1 is DFQATT and CDR2 SNEGSKA (reference sequence). This CDR3 spans 14 amino acids. The chain's CDR3 is CSARGGGPNEKLFF.

The V gene is TRBV28, the J gene TRBJ2-7; without DNA, the TCRdb call of TRBD1 cannot be checked. The CDR3 has 17 amino acids. The germline CDR1 and CDR2 sequences are MDHEN and SYDVKM. The CDR3 is CASSTDRAGVQTYEQYF.

The CDR3 protein is CASRPQGLGTEAFF. V usage is TRBV6-2 or TRBV6-3 and J usage is TRBJ1-1; the D call from TCRdb, TRBD1, cannot be confirmed without DNA. Per the germline V gene, CDR1 is MNHEY and CDR2 is SVGEGT. The CDR3 consists of 14 residues.

The chain carries TRBV29-1 and TRBJ2-7; lacking DNA, the TRBD1 call made by TCRdb goes unchecked. Looked up from germline, CDR1 is SQVTM and CDR2 is ANQGSEA. The CDR3 loop spans 13 amino acids. CDR3 amino acids: CSATSGRLYEQYF.

This rearrangement joins TRBV20-1 to TRBJ1-5; without DNA, the TCRdb call of TRBD1 cannot be checked. Germline V gene sequence: CDR1 DFQATT, CDR2 SNEGSKA (reference sequence). The CDR3 runs 13 residues. CDR3: CSANGQGNQPQHF.

The rearrangement uses TRBV12-3 or TRBV12-4 and TRBJ2-3; TCRdb gives TRBD1 as the D gene, but with no DNA this cannot be confirmed. CDR3 size: 15 residues. This CDR3 reads CASSSDRALTDTQYF.

The V and J genes are TRBV5-8 and TRBJ2-7. The CDR3 sequence is 13 residues long. Germline V gene sequence: CDR1 SGHTS, CDR2 YDEGEE. CDR3 sequence reads: CASSLGQDYEQYF.

This rearrangement joins TRBV7-6 to TRBJ2-5; the D gene TCRdb calls, TRBD2, cannot be checked with no DNA. The CDR3 is made up of 15 amino acids. Germline V gene sequence: CDR1 SGHVS, CDR2 FNYEAQ. The CDR3 is CASSRTSGPQETQYF. Combining the CDR3 with reference TRBV7-6 and TRBJ2-5 gives the whole variable domain GAGVSQSPRYKVTKRGQDVALRCDPISGHVSLYWYRQALGQGPEFLTYFNYEAQQDKSGLPNDRFSAERPEGSISTLTIQRTEQRDSAMYRCASSRTSGPQETQYFGPGTRLLVL.

The V gene is TRBV12-3 or TRBV12-4, the J gene TRBJ2-1; TCRdb gives TRBD2 as the D gene, but with no DNA this cannot be confirmed. The CDR3 has 20 residues. The CDR3 protein is CASSFLTSGKKKRINNEQFF.

The CDR3 loop reads CASSLEAGASTDTQYF. This rearrangement joins TRBV5-1 to TRBJ2-3. The CDR3 sequence is 16 residues long. Germline-derived CDR1 and CDR2 are SGHRS and YFSETQ.

This chain connects TRBV5-6 to TRBJ2-5. The CDR3 covers 14 residues. CDR1 and CDR2 from the germline V gene are SGHDT and YYEEEE. The chain's CDR3 is CASSLLAYQETQYF.